This T cell receptor beta chain originates from a study of cytomegalovirus exposure and HLA in healthy donors. The CDR3 extends over 12 amino acids. V was shortened by 2 bases and J by 3 bases, with 6 bases between the two germline ends. From germline, CDR1 is SGHDT and CDR2 YYEEEE. The PCR made use of 60 Vbeta and 13 Jbeta primers. Libraries were prepared by immunoSEQ multiplex PCR; TCRdb keeps only in-frame clonotypes and omits some of them. The sample includes roughly 100,000 clones, less than 85% of them seen just once. With respect to this clone: Its antigen is currently unknown.

Study-wide findings and caveats: Productive status was seen about 90% or about 30% of the time for most TCR beta V segments in an earlier analysis.

Material: PBMCs. J is TRBJ2-7 and V is TRBV5-6; D not certain. This TCR derives from a man aged 35 to 55 in good health and CMV-seronegative. CDR3 amino acids: CASSLVYYEQYF. In DNA form, the CDR3 reads TGTGCCAGCAGCTTAGTCTACTACGAGCAGTACTTC. The variable domain in full, completed from reference TRBV5-6 and TRBJ2-7, reads DAGVTQSPTHLIKTRGQQVTLRCSPKSGHDTVSWYQQALGQGPQFIFQYYEEEERQRGNFPDRFSGHQFPNYSSELNVNALLLGDSALYLCASSLVYYEQYFGPGTRLTVT.